This is a list of T cell receptor beta chains from one sample in a study of STAT5B mutations in CD4+ large granular lymphocyte leukemia. Profiling relied on immunoSEQ multiplex PCR, and the TCRdb table lists in-frame clones only, not all of them. The data contain over 30,000 clones, over 60% of them seen just once; the ten biggest clones take up roughly 7.7%. The specimen was CD4+ T cells from blood buffy coats. Every receptor here comes from a human donor in good health. Each CDR3 is given with its conserved first and last residue. The D gene is left open where the match is weak. Clone size, where shown, is once, few, many, or a class for clones that have expanded.

d_gene	v_gene	j_gene	abundance	CDR3nt	CDR3aa
TRBD1	TRBV7-9	TRBJ1-6	once	TGTGCCAGCACCCTGACAGGGGGCGCCTCACCCCTCCACTTT	CASTLTGGASPLHF
.	TRBV10-3	TRBJ1-2	.	TGTGCCATCAGTGCCCTCCTTACAGATTTTGGCTACACCTTC	CAISALLTDFGYTF
TRBD1	TRBV19	TRBJ2-7	.	TGTGCCAGTAGTACTCTGGGGACAGGCCCCAGAGGTAACTACGAGCAGTACTTC	CASSTLGTGPRGNYEQYF
.	TRBV2	TRBJ1-5	.	TGTGCCAGCAGAGCCGGGACGTTGAGCAATCAGCCCCAGCATTTT	CASRAGTLSNQPQHF
.	TRBV15	TRBJ2-5	.	TGTGCCACCAGCAGGCAGCAGGGCCAAGAGACCCAGTACTTC	CATSRQQGQETQYF
TRBD1	TRBV10-3	TRBJ1-1	.	TGTGCCATCAGCGGGACAGGGTACACTGAAGCTTTCTTT	CAISGTGYTEAFF
.	TRBV2	TRBJ2-3	.	TGTGCCAGCACCCGGGCTAGGGGTCCAGATACGCAGTATTTT	CASTRARGPDTQYF
.	TRBV12-5	TRBJ2-2	.	TGTGCTAGTGGTTTGGGGGGGTCGGGGTCACGGGGGGAGCTGTTTTTT	CASGLGGSGSRGELFF
.	TRBV7-2	TRBJ1-2	few	TGTGCCAGCAGCTCCTTTCCAGGGTTGAGTGGCTACACCTTC	CASSSFPGLSGYTF
TRBD1	TRBV7-2	TRBJ1-2	.	TGTGCCAGCAGCAACCGGACAGGGGGTACCTATGGCTACACCTTC	CASSNRTGGTYGYTF
TRBD1	TRBV6-9	TRBJ2-1	.	TGTGCCAGCAGTTATTTCGGGGACAGGCATTCTGATGAGCAGTTCTTC	CASSYFGDRHSDEQFF
TRBD2	TRBV29-1	TRBJ2-3	.	TGCAGCGTTGCCGCGGCGGGAGGAGCAGATACGCAGTATTTT	CSVAAAGGADTQYF
.	TRBV7-3	TRBJ2-7	.	TGTGCCAGCAGCTTGGGCAGGGGGGTCCACGAGCAGTACTTC	CASSLGRGVHEQYF